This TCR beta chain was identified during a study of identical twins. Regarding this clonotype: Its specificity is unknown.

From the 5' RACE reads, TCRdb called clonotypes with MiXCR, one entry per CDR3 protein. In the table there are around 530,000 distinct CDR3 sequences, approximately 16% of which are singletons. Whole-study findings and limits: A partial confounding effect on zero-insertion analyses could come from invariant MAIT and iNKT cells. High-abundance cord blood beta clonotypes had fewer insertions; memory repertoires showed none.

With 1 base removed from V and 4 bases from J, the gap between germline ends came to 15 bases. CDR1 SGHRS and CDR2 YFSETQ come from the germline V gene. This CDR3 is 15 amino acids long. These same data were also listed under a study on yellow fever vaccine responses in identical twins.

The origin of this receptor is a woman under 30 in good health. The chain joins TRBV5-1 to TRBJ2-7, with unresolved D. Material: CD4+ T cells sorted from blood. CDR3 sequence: CASSLIPSAGYEQYF. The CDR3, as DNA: TGCGCCAGCAGCTTGATTCCCAGCGCCGGGTACGAGCAGTACTTC.